These T cell receptor beta chains were read from a single sample in a study of type 1 and type 2 diabetes patients. TCRdb reprocessed the multiplex PCR reads via MiXCR and lists one record per CDR3 protein. This sample has some 250,000 distinct CDR3 sequences, with around 47% found just once. Sequencing input: peripheral blood mononuclear cells (PBMCs). These receptors were obtained from a man aged 18 to 35 with type 2 diabetes. CDR3s include the opening cysteine and the closing phenylalanine or tryptophan. The D gene is left open where the match is weak. For some rows the clone size is stated as once, few or many, or as a class when expanded; others skip it.

clone size: -; V gene: TRBV19; J gene: TRBJ1-1; D gene: -; CDR3 protein: CASRRAGEAFF; CDR3 DNA: TGTGCCAGTAGAAGGGCAGGGGAAGCTTTCTTT
clone size: few; V gene: TRBV19; J gene: TRBJ1-5; D gene: -; CDR3 protein: CASTFLGHPSNQPQHF; CDR3 DNA: TGTGCCAGTACCTTCTTGGGACACCCTAGCAATCAGCCCCAGCATTTT
clone size: -; V gene: TRBV19; J gene: TRBJ2-7; D gene: -; CDR3 protein: CASSMAFGACYEQYF; CDR3 DNA: TGTGCCAGTAGTATGGCCTTTGGGGCCTGCTACGAGCAGTACTTC
clone size: -; V gene: TRBV25-1; J gene: TRBJ1-5; D gene: -; CDR3 protein: CASSDSLSNQPQHF; CDR3 DNA: TGTGCCAGCAGTGACAGCCTTAGCAATCAGCCCCAGCATTTT
clone size: -; V gene: TRBV30; J gene: TRBJ1-3; D gene: -; CDR3 protein: CAWSELWPGTIYF; CDR3 DNA: TGTGCCTGGAGTGAGCTATGGCCAGGCACCATATATTTT
clone size: -; V gene: TRBV7-2; J gene: TRBJ2-2; D gene: -; CDR3 protein: CASSSGTPFQTGELFF; CDR3 DNA: TGTGCCAGCAGCTCAGGCACACCCTTCCAGACCGGGGAGCTGTTTTTT
clone size: -; V gene: TRBV6-6; J gene: TRBJ2-5; D gene: -; CDR3 protein: CASSYGFGTQETQYF; CDR3 DNA: TGTGCCAGCAGTTACGGGTTCGGGACCCAAGAGACCCAGTACTTC
clone size: -; V gene: TRBV12-3/TRBV12-4; J gene: TRBJ1-1; D gene: -; CDR3 protein: CASSFTVEAFF; CDR3 DNA: TGTGCCAGCAGTTTCACGGTTGAAGCTTTCTTT
clone size: -; V gene: TRBV5-1; J gene: TRBJ2-7; D gene: TRBD2; CDR3 protein: CASSWTSGISEQYF; CDR3 DNA: TGCGCCAGCAGCTGGACTAGCGGGATTAGCGAGCAGTACTTC
clone size: -; V gene: TRBV30; J gene: TRBJ1-2; D gene: -; CDR3 protein: CAWSGAWGYTF; CDR3 DNA: TGTGCCTGGAGCGGGGCATGGGGCTACACCTTC
clone size: -; V gene: TRBV10-1; J gene: TRBJ1-1; D gene: TRBD1; CDR3 protein: CASSETGVTEAFF; CDR3 DNA: TGCGCCAGCAGTGAAACAGGGGTCACTGAAGCTTTCTTT
clone size: -; V gene: TRBV7-2; J gene: TRBJ2-1; D gene: -; CDR3 protein: CASRGGGQGEQFF; CDR3 DNA: TGTGCCAGCAGGGGGGGCGGTCAGGGGGAGCAGTTCTTC
clone size: -; V gene: TRBV5-1; J gene: TRBJ2-1; D gene: TRBD1; CDR3 protein: CASSSIQGADNEQFF; CDR3 DNA: TGCGCCAGCAGCAGTATACAGGGGGCAGACAATGAGCAGTTCTTC
clone size: -; V gene: TRBV20-1; J gene: TRBJ2-7; D gene: -; CDR3 protein: CSARGTTYEQYF; CDR3 DNA: TGCAGTGCTAGGGGGACAACCTACGAGCAGTACTTC
clone size: -; V gene: TRBV2; J gene: TRBJ2-1; D gene: TRBD2; CDR3 protein: CASSDPSEGLVSYNEQFF; CDR3 DNA: TGTGCCAGCAGTGACCCCTCGGAGGGACTAGTCTCCTACAATGAGCAGTTCTTC